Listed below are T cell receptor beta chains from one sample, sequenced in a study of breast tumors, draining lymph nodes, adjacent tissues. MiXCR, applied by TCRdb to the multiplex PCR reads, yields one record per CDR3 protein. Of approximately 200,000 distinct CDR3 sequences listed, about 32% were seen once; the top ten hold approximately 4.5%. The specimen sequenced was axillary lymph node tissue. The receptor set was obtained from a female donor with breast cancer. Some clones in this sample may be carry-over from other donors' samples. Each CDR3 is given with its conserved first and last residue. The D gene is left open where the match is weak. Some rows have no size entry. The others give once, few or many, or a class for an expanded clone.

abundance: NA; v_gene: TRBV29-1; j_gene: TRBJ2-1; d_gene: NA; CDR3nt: TGCAGCGTTGAACGGGGGGCAAACCCGTCCTCCTACAATGAGCAGTTCTTC; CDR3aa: CSVERGANPSSYNEQFF
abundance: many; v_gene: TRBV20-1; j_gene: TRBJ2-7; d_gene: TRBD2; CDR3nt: TGCAGTGCTAGAAATCCGGGACTAGCTGGAGAGCAGTACTTC; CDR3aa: CSARNPGLAGEQYF
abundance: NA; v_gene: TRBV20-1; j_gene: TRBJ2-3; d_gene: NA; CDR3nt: TGCAGTGCACCTGGACAGAACCCTTCGGATGAGCAGTATTTT; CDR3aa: CSAPGQNPSDEQYF
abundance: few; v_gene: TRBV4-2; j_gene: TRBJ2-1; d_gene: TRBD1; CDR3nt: TGTGCCAGCAGCCAACCTCAGGGGGCCGGGGAGCAGTTCTTC; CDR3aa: CASSQPQGAGEQFF
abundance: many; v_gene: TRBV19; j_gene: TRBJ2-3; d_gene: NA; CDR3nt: TGTGCCAGCGACTCGGGACACCTCACAGATACGCAGTATTTT; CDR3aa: CASDSGHLTDTQYF
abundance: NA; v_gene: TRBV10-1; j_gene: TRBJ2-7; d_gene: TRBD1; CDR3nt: TGCGCCAGCAGTCCCCGGACAGGGAGTAACGAGCAGTACTTC; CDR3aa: CASSPRTGSNEQYF
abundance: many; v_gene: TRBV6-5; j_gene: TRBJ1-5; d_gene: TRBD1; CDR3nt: TGTGCCAGCAGTTCAACTCCGGGACAGGGGACTCAGCCCCAGCATTTT; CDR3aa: CASSSTPGQGTQPQHF
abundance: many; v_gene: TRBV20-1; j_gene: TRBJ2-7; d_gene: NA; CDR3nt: TGCAGTGCTAGAGATCTGCAGGGGACTAACTCCTACGAGCAGTACTTC; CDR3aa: CSARDLQGTNSYEQYF
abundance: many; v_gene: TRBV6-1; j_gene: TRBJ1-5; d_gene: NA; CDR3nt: TGTGCCAGCACCGAACTACAGGGTTTTGGAGGTCAGCCCCAGCATTTT; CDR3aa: CASTELQGFGGQPQHF
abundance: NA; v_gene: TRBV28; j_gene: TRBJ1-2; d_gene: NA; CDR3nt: TGTGCCAGCAGGGAAGGGGCCTATGGCTACACCTTC; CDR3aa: CASREGAYGYTF
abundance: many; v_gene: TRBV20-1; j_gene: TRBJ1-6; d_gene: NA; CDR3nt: TGCAGTGCTACAGACCTTAATTCACCCCCCCACTTT; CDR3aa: CSATDLNSPPHF
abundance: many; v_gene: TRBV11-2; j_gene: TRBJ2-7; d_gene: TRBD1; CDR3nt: TGTGCCAGCAGCTCCTCCTACGGGACAGGGGTGTACGAGCAGTACTTC; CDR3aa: CASSSSYGTGVYEQYF
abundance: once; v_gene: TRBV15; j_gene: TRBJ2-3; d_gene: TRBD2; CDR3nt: TGTGCCACCAGCAGTGTAAACGGGGGGGCAGATACGCAGTATTTT; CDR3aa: CATSSVNGGADTQYF
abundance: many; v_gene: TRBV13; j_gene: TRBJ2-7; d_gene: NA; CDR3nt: TGTGCCAGCAGCTTAGTGTCGGCGGGTTACTTCAAGCAGTACTTC; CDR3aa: CASSLVSAGYFKQYF
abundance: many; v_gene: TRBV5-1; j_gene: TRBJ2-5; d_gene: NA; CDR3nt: TGCGCCAGCAGCTTGCCCGAAGAGACCCAGTACTTC; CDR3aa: CASSLPEETQYF
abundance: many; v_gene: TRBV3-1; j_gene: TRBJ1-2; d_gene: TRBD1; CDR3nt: TGTGCCAGCAGCCCAGGTTGGGACAGGGCTGGGTATGGCTACACCTTC; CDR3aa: CASSPGWDRAGYGYTF
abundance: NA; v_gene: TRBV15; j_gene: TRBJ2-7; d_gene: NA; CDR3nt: TGTGCCACCAGCAGCTTAAGGCAGGGACCCTACGAGCAGTACTTC; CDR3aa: CATSSLRQGPYEQYF
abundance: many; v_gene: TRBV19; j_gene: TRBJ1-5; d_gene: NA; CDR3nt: TGTGCCAGTAGTATAACGATTGTGAGGGGGGGTCAGCCCCAGCATTTT; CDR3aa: CASSITIVRGGQPQHF
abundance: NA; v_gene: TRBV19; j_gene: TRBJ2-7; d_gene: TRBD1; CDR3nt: TGTGCCAGTAGTTATATGGGGGGCGTTCCGGGACAGGGGCACTCCTACGAGCGGTACTTC; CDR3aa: CASSYMGGVPGQGHSYERYF
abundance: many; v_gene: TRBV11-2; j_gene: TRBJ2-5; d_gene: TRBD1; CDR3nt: TGTGCCAGCAGCTTAAGGCCCCCGGACAGGGAAGAGACCCAGTACTTC; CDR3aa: CASSLRPPDREETQYF
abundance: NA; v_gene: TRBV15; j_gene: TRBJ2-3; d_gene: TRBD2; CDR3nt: TGCGCCACCAGCGGATGGACTAGCGGGGGTACAGATACGCAGTATTTT; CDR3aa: CATSGWTSGGTDTQYF
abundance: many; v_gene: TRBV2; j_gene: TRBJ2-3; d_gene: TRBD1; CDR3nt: TGTGCCAGCGGGACAGCCTCTAGCACAGATACGCGGTATTTT; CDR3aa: CASGTASSTDTRYF
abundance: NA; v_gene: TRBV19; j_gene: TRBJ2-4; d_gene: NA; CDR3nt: TGTGCCAGTAGTATAGTCGGCCTAAGTGCCAAAAACATTCAGTACTTC; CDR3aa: CASSIVGLSAKNIQYF
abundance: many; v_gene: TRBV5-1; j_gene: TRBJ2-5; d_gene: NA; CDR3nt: TGCGCCAGCAGCTTGTATACAGGGTTACAAGAGACCCAGTACTTC; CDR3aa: CASSLYTGLQETQYF
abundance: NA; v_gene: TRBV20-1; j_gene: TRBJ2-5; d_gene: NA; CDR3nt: NA; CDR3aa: CSAKAGGFCTIYFGEGSSETQYF
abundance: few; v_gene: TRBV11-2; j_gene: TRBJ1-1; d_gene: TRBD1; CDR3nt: TGTGCCAGCAGCAACAGGACAGGGGGCAATACTGAAGCTTTCTTT; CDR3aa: CASSNRTGGNTEAFF
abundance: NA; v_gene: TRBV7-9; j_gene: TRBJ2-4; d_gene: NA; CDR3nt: TGTGCCAGCAGCCCCAGGGCTGTTACCCCTCTAGCCAAACACATTCAGTACTTC; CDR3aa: CASSPRAVTPLAKHIQYF
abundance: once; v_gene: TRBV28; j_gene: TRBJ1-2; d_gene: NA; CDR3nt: TGTGCCATCAGCCGGGCCGGCAGCCGGTCCTTGGACTACACCTTC; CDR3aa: CAISRAGSRSLDYTF
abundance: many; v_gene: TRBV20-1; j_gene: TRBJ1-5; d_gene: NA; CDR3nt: TGCAGTGCTAATCACAGGGGCAATCAGCCCCAGCATTTT; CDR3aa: CSANHRGNQPQHF
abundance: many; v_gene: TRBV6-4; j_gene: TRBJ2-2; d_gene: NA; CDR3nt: TGTGCCAGCCTGCCAACCGGGGAGCTGTTTTTT; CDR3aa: CASLPTGELFF
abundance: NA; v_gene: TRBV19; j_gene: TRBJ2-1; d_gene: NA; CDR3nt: TGTACCAGTAGCGACGCGTACTACAATGAGCAGTTCTTC; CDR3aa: CTSSDAYYNEQFF
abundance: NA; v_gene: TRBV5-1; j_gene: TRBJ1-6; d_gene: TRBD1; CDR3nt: TGCGCCAGCAGCGCCGGGACAGGGGGCCTCGAAAGAAGAAGTTCACCCCTCCACTTT; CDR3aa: CASSAGTGGLERRSSPLHF
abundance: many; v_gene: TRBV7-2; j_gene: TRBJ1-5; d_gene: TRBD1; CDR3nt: TGTGCCAGCAGCTTAGGTGGGACAGGGAAGCTTCAGCCCCAGCATTTT; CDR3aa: CASSLGGTGKLQPQHF
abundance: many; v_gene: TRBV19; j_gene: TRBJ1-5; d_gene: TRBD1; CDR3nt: TGTGCCAGTAGTGCGGGACAGGGTGGCAATCAGCCCCAGCATTTT; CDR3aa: CASSAGQGGNQPQHF
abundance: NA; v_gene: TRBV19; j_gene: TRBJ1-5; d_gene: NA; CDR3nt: TGTGCCAGTAGTAATGGTCAGCCCCAGCATTTT; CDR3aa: CASSNGQPQHF
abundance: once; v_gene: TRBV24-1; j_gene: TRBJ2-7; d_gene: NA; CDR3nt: TGTGCCACCAAGAGGGGCGCCTACTACGAGCAGTACTTC; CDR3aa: CATKRGAYYEQYF
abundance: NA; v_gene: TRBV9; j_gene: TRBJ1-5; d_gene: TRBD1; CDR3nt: TGTGCCAGCAGCGTCGCCGGGACAGAGAATCAGCCCCAGCATTTT; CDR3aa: CASSVAGTENQPQHF
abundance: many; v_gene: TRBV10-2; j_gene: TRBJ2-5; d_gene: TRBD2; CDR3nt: TGCGCCAGCAACCCTCAGTTGGGGGAGGGAGAGGAGACCCAGTACTTC; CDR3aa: CASNPQLGEGEETQYF
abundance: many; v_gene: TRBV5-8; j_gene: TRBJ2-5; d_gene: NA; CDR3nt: TGTGCCAGCAGCCGACCTGGGACGTCAGGGGAAGAGACCCAGTACTTC; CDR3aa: CASSRPGTSGEETQYF
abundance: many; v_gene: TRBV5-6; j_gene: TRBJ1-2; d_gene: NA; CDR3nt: TGTGCCAGCAGCTTGTGGCAGGGGAAGACCTATGGCTACACCTTC; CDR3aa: CASSLWQGKTYGYTF
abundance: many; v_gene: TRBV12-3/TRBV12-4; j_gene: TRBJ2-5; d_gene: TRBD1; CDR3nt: TGTGCCAGCAGGTCCGGGACAGGGAAAAGAGAGACCCAGTACTTC; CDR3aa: CASRSGTGKRETQYF
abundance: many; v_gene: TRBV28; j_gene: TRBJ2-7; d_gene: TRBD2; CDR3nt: TGTGCCAGCCTGCCGTCGGGAGGGTCGTCCGAGCAGTACTTC; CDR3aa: CASLPSGGSSEQYF
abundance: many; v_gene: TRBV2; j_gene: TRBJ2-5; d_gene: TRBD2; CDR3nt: TGTGCCAGGGGACTAGAAGAGACCCAGTACTTC; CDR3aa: CARGLEETQYF
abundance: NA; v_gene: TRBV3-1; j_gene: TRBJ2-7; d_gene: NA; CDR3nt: TGTGCCAGCAGCCAAGATGGGGGGCGGCAGTACTTC; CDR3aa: CASSQDGGRQYF
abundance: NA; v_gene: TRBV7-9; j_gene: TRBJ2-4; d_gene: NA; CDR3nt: TGTGCCAGCAGTAACTTACGAGACAGGAACTACCAAAACCTTCAGTACTTC; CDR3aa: CASSNLRDRNYQNLQYF
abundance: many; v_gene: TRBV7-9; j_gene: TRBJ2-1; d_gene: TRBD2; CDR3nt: TGTGCCAGCAGCTTAGCGGGACTAGCGGTGACCCTCAATGAGCAGTTCTTC; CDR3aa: CASSLAGLAVTLNEQFF
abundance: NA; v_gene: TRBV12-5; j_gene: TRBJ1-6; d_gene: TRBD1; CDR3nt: TGTGCTAGTGGTTCCCCGGGACAGGAAAAAGATTCACCCCTCCACTTT; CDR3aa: CASGSPGQEKDSPLHF
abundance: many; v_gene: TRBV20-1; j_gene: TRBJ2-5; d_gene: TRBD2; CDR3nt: TGCAGTGCTAGAGACAAGCGGGGCCAAGAGACCCAGTACTTC; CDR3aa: CSARDKRGQETQYF
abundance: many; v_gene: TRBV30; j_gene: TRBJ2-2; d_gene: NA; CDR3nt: TGTGCCCTCTCAAGGGGGGCCGGGGAGCTGTTTTTT; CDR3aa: CALSRGAGELFF
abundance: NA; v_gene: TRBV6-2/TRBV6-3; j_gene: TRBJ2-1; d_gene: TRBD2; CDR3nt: TGTGCCAGCAGGCCCACCACCGGGACTAGCGGGGATGAGCAGTTCTTC; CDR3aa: CASRPTTGTSGDEQFF
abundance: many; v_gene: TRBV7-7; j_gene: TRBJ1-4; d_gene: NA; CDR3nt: TGTGCTAGCCCGGAGGCAACTAATGAAAAACTGTTTTTT; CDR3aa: CASPEATNEKLFF
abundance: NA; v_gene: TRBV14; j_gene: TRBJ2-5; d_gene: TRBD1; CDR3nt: TGTGCCAGCAGCCAAGCCGCCCGACAGGGAGTTTCAGGAGAGACCCAGTACTTC; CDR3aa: CASSQAARQGVSGETQYF
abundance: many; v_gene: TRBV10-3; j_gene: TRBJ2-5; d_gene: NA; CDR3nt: TGTGCCATCAGTGAGTCGACGGATCAGACCCAGTACTTC; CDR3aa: CAISESTDQTQYF
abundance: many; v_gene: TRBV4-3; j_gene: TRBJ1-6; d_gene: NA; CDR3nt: TGCGCCAGCAGCCAAGAACAGAATTCACCCCTCCACTTT; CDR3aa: CASSQEQNSPLHF
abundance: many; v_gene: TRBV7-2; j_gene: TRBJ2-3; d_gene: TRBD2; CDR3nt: TGTGCCAGCAGCTTAGTACTAGCGGGAACAGATACGCAGTATTTT; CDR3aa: CASSLVLAGTDTQYF
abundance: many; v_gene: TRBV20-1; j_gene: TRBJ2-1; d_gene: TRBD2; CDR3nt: TGCAGTGCCGCCTTACCTCTAGCGGGCCAAAATGAGCAGTTCTTC; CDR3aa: CSAALPLAGQNEQFF
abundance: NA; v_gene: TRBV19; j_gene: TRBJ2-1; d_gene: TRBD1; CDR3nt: TGTGCCAGTAGTCCACTACAGGGGAGCACCAAAAAATATGAGCAGTCCTTC; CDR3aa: CASSPLQGSTKKYEQSF
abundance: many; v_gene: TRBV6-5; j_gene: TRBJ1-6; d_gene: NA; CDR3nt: TGTGCCAGCAGTTACAGTTACAGGGCCGGAGGTAATTCACCCCTCCACTTT; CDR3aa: CASSYSYRAGGNSPLHF
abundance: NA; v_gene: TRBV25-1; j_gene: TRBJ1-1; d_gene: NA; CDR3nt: TGTGCCAGCAGTGATTTTACGAACACTGAAGCTTTCTTT; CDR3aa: CASSDFTNTEAFF
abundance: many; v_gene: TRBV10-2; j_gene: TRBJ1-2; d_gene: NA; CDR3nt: TGCGCCAGCAGTGAGGGGAGATCCCACTATGGCTACACCTTC; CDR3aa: CASSEGRSHYGYTF